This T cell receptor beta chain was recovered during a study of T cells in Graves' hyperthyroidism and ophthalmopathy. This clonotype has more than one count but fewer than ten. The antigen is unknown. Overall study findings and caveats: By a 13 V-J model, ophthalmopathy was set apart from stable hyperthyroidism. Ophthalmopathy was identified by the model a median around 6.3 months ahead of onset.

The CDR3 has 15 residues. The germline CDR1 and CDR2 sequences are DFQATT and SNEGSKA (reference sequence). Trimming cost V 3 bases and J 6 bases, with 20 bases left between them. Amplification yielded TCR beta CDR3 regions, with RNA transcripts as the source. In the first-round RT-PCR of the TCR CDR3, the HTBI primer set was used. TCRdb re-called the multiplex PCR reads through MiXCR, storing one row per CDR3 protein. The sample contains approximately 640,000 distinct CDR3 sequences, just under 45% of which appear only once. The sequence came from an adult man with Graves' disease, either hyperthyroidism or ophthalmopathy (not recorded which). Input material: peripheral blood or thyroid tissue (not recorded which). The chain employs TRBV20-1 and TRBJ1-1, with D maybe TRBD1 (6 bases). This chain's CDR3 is CSASGWGEGHAEAFF. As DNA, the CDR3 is TGCAGTGCTAGTGGCTGGGGCGAGGGACACGCTGAAGCTTTCTTT.